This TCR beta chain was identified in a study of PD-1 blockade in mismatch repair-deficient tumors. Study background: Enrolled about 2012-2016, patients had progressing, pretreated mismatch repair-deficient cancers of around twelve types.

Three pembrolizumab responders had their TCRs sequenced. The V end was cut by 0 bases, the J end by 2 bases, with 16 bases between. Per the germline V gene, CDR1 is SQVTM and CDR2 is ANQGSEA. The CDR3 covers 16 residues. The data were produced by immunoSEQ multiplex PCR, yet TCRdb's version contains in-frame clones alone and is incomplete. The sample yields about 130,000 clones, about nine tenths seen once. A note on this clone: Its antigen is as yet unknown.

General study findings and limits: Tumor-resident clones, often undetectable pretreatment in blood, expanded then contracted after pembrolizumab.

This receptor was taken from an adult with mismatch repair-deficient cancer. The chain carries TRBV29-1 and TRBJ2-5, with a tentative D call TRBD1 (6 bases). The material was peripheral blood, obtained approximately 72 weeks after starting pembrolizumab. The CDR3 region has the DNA TGCAGCGTTGAAGATCGAAGGACAGAGAAACAAGAGACCCAGTACTTC. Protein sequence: CSVEDRRTEKQETQYF.